Sequencing of this T cell receptor (beta chain) was carried out in a study of blood T cell repertoires in COVID-19. Study-wide context: Sites across the United States, Italy and Spain contributed samples from acute and convalescent COVID-19.

Assignment of participants to cohorts was predicated upon participant-reported clinical history. Each recovered donor of Cohort 3 presented with two negative PCRs, clearance, or symptom resolution. The CDR3 has 15 amino acids. J lost 7 bases, V lost 5 bases, and 9 bases had no gene match. The germline gives CDR1 SGHNT, CDR2 YYREEE (reference sequence). Authors' methods: Reference gene primer amplification yielded estimated nucleated cell counts. Clones were read by immunoSEQ multiplex PCR, and TCRdb kept only the in-frame ones, dropping some. V, J and clone size were drawn from that table, and D and trimming were deduced from the DNA. The table lists roughly 260,000 clones, 75% to 90% of them singletons, with 1.5% to 2% in the top ten.

This clonotype was sampled from a woman aged 45-65 years who had recovered from COVID-19. Material: PBMCs or T cells enriched from blood (not recorded which). The chain combines TRBV5-4 with TRBJ1-4; 9 bases align to TRBD1. This chain's CDR3 is CASRHRDRVLEKLFF. CDR3 DNA sequence: TGTGCCAGCAGACACCGGGACAGGGTCCTTGAAAAACTGTTTTTT. The full variable domain, its missing parts supplied by reference TRBV5-4 and TRBJ1-4, is ETGVTQSPTHLIKTRGQQVTLRCSSQSGHNTVSWYQQALGQGPQFIFQYYREEENGRGNFPPRFSGLQFPNYSSELNVNALELDDSALYLCASRHRDRVLEKLFFGSGTQLSVL.